This T cell receptor beta chain was found in a study of blood T cell repertoires in COVID-19. The method was immunoSEQ multiplex PCR; TCRdb's version includes in-frame clones alone and lacks a portion of them. In the table there are about 88,000 clones, about 88% of which are singletons. The CDR3 runs to 13 residues. With 4 bases removed from V and 8 bases from J, the gap between germline ends came to 17 bases. Looked up from germline, CDR1 is SQVTM and CDR2 is ANQGSEA. The sequenced sample consisted of peripheral blood. V and J are TRBV29-1 and TRBJ1-2, with unresolved D. This TCR came from a woman aged 80 or older with acute or convalescent COVID-19. The CDR3 sequence: CSVAIGQAGGYTF. CDR3 nucleotide sequence: TGCAGCGTTGCCATTGGGCAGGCAGGCGGCTACACCTTC.